The entry below gives a single T cell receptor (beta chain) sequence along with its context. Antigen: not known. Running of the v3.0 immunoSEQ assay took place at survey level. Profiling relied on immunoSEQ multiplex PCR, and the TCRdb table lists in-frame clones only, not all of them. The top ten clones hold 13% to 15% of a sample with under 20,000 clones, approximately 82% of them seen once. The record originates from a study of long-term antiretroviral therapy in people with HIV. General study results and limits: ART preceded a rise in diversity that nonetheless stayed lower than in transplant donor controls.

In germline, CDR1 is SEHNR, CDR2 FQNEAQ (reference sequence). V lost 5 bases, J lost 4 bases, and 17 bases lay in between. This CDR3 spans 15 amino acids. The sequences come from unsorted PBMCs, collected 0.5 years before starting antiretroviral therapy. The receptor comes from a woman between 50 and 59 years old with HIV. This chain links TRBV7-9 with TRBJ1-2, with D unclear. CDR3 sequence (DNA): TGTGCCAGCAGCCTTGGTAATCGGGGTACCTATGGCTACACCTTC. It translates to CASSLGNRGTYGYTF.